This TCR beta chain emerged from a study of patients and donors after allogeneic stem cell transplantation. V lost 3 bases and J lost 6; bases outside the gene matches: 5. Germline loops: CDR1 SGHRS, CDR2 YFSETQ. The CDR3 runs to 14 residues. TCRdb passed the RT-PCR reads through MiXCR, listing each CDR3 protein once. The sample holds about 160,000 distinct CDR3 sequences; more than 20% are singletons and the top ten take about 25%. The chain has TRBV5-1 and TRBJ1-2; 10 bases match TRBD1. This sequence originates from a human donor who was either an allogeneic HSCT recipient or a stem cell or donor lymphocyte infusion donor (not recorded which). It is not recorded whose cells these are; they may come from a transplant donor. The sample comprised blood, either unsorted or a sorted T cell fraction (not recorded which). This CDR3 reads CASSSSGQGDGYTF. The CDR3, as DNA: TGCGCCAGCAGCTCGAGCGGACAGGGGGATGGCTACACCTTC.